This T cell receptor (beta chain) was obtained from a study of high-grade serous ovarian cancer treatment subgroups. Study summary: Samples averaged 14,192 reads and several thousand unique TCR beta rearrangements.

CDR3 size: 16 residues. Trimming stripped 5 bases from V and 2 bases from J, with 19 bases between. Looked up from germline, CDR1 is LNHDA and CDR2 is SQIVND (reference sequence). Tumor samples were taken before definitive surgery or chemotherapy. The method was immunoSEQ multiplex PCR; TCRdb's version includes in-frame clones alone and lacks a portion of them. This table holds about 2,800 clones, roughly 80% found once. Note on this clone: The antigen is undetermined.

General study points: Without spatial data, bulk sequencing limits insight into HGSC tumor diversity. The analyses considered CDR3 and ignored CDR1 and CDR2. Different patients shared almost no repertoire; same-patient tumors shared about 0.11 to 0.79.

The clonotype was recovered from a human donor with high-grade serous ovarian cancer. V and J are TRBV19 and TRBJ2-7, with a possible D match to TRBD2 (6 bases). The material sequenced was tumor tissue. DNA for the CDR3: TGTGCCAGTAGTCCCCAGAGTAGCGGAGCCACCTACGAGCAGTACTTC. It encodes CASSPQSSGATYEQYF. The variable domain in full, completed from reference TRBV19 and TRBJ2-7, reads DGGITQSPKYLFRKEGQNVTLSCEQNLNHDAMYWYRQDPGQGLRLIYYSQIVNDFQKGDIAEGYSVSREKKESFPLTVTSAQKNPTAFYLCASSPQSSGATYEQYFGPGTRLTVT.